This T cell receptor beta chain came from a study of T-cell reconstitution after alpha-beta-depleted transplantation in children. Per germline, CDR1 DFQATT and CDR2 SNEGSKA (reference sequence). J lost 4 bases, V lost 6 bases, and 11 bases had no gene match. This CDR3 region has 14 residues. Unique molecular identifiers were used to barcode this TCRbeta library. TCRdb recomputed calls from the PCR reads with MiXCR, one row per CDR3 protein. There are around 340,000 distinct CDR3 sequences in the sample; 10% to 15% occur only once, and around 4.5% lies in the top ten. This TCR was sampled from a human donor who donated a stem cell graft to a child with Fanconi anemia. The sequencing here drew on PBMCs, taken from the stem cell graft. The chain is built from TRBV20-1 and TRBJ2-5; 7 bases agree with TRBD2. This CDR3 reads CSASTRGVGETQYF. The CDR3 bases are TGCAGTGCCAGCACTCGGGGGGTCGGAGAGACCCAGTACTTC.